This entry is about one T cell receptor (beta chain). The antigen remains undetermined. One junction end does not reproduce the germline sequence, and a read error may be involved. Time point reported: persistent/refractory GD, antithyroid drugs over 5 years with positive TRAb. Making the TCR library involved RNA that had been extracted from PBMCs. Library construction for TCR beta used iRepertoire HTBI primers and Arm-PCR of CDR3 regions. TCRdb re-called the multiplex PCR reads through MiXCR, storing one row per CDR3 protein. In the table there are 350,000 to 450,000 distinct CDR3 sequences, around a fifth of which are singletons. This sample was included in a study of regulatory T cells in long-lasting Graves disease. Background on the study: Those with persistent Graves' disease had received antithyroid drugs for over 5 years with positive TSH receptor antibodies. Study-level results: Persistent Graves' patients showed less TCR diversity than newly diagnosed ones.

The CDR3 extends over 12 amino acids. Germline CDR1 is DFQATT and CDR2 is SNEGSKA (reference sequence). This TCR was sampled from a female donor with Graves disease. V usage is TRBV20-1 and J usage is TRBJ1-2, with 8 bases fitting TRBD1. This specimen consisted of peripheral blood mononuclear cells (PBMCs), obtained when the disease was refractory, from a patient treated with antithyroid drugs. The CDR3 protein is CSAIDRGYGNTF. Written as DNA, the CDR3 is TGCAGTGCGATAGACAGGGGTTATGGCAACACCTTC.